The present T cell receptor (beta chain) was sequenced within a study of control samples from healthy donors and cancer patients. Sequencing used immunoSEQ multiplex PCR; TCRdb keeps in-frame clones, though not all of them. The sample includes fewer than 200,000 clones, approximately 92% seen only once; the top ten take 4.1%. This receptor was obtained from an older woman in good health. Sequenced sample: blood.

This chain's CDR3 is CASSDGPGVNEKLFF. DNA of the CDR3: TGTGCCAGCAGCGACGGTCCTGGGGTAAATGAAAAACTGTTTTTT. The chain employs TRBV9 and TRBJ1-4; unclear D gene. V lost 3 bases, J lost 5 bases, and 14 bases lay in between. This CDR3 spans 15 amino acids. Germline-derived CDR1 and CDR2 are SGDLS and YYNGEE.